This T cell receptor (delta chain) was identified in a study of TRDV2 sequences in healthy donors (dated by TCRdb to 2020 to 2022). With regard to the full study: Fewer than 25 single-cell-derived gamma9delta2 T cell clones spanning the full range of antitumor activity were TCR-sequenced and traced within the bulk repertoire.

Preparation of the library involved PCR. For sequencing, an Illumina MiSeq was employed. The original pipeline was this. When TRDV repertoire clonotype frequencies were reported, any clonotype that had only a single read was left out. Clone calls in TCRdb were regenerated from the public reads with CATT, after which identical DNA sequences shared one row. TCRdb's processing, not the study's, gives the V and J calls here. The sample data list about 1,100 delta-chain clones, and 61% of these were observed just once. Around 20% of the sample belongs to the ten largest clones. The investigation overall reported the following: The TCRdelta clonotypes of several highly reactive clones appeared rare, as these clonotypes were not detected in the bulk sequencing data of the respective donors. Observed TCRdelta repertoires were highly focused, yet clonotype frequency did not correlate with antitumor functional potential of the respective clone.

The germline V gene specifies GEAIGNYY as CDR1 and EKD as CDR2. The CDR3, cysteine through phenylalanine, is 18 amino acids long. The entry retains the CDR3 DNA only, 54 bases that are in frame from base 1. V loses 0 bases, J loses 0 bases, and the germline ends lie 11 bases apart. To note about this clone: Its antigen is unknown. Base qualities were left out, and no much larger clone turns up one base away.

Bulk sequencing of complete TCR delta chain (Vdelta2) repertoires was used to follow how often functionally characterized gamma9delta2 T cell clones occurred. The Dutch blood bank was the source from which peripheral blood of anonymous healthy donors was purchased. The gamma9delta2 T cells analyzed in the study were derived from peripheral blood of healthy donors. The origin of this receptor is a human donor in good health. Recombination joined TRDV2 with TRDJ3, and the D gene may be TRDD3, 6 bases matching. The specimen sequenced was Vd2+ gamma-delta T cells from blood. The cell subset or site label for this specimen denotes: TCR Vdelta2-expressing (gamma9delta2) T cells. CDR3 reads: CACDTAGVSSWDTRQMFF. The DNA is TGTGCCTGTGACACCGCTGGGGTGAGCTCCTGGGACACCCGACAGATGTTTTTC.